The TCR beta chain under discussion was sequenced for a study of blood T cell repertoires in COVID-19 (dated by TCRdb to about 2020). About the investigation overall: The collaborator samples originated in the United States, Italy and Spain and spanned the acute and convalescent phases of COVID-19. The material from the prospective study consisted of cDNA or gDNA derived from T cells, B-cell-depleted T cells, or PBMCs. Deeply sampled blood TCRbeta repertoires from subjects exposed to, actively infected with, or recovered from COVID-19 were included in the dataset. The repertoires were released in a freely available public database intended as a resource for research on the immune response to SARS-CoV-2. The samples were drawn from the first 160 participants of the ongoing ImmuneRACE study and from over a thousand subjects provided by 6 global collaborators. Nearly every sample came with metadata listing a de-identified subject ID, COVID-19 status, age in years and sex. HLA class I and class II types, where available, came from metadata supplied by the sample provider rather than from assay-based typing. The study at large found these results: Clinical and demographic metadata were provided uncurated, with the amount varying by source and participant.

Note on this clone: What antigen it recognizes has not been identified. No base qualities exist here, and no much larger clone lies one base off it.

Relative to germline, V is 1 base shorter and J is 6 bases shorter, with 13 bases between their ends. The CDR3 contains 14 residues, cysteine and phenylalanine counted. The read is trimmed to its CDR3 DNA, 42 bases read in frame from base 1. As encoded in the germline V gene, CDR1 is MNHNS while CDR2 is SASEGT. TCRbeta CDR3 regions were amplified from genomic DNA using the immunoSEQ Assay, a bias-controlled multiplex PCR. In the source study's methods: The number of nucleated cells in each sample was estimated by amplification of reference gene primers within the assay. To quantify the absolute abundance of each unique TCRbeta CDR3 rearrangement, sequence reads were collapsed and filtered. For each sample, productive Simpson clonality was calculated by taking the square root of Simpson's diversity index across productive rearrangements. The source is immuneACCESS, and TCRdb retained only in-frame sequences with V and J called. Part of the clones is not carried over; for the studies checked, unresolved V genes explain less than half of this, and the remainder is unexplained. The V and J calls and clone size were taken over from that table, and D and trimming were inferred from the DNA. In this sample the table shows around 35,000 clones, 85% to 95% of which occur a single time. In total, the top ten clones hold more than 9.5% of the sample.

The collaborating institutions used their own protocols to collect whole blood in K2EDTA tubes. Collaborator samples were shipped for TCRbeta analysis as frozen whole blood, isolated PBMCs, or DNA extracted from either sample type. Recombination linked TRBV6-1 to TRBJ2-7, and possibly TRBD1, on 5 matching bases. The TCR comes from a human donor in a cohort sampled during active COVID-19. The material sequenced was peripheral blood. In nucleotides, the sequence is TGTGCCAGCAGTGAAGATCCAGGGTATTTCGAGCAGTACTTC. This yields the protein CASSEDPGYFEQYF.